Listed here is a single TCR beta chain. The V segment lost 6 bases and the J segment 6 bases; nucleotides outside the gene matches: 7. Germline V gene sequence: CDR1 LNHDA, CDR2 SQIVND (reference sequence). The CDR3 length is 14 residues. The data were taken from a study of control samples from healthy donors and cancer patients. Sequencing was performed with immunoSEQ multiplex PCR; in TCRdb, only in-frame clones are kept and a portion is missing. The data contain about 160,000 clones, approximately 92% of them singletons. The chain employs TRBV19 and TRBJ1-5; TRBD1 aligns across 8 bases. Sequenced material: blood. The source of this sequence is a woman aged 60-75 years in good health. CDR3 amino acids: CASRKTGDGQPQHF. The CDR3 DNA reads TGTGCCAGTAGAAAGACAGGGGACGGTCAGCCCCAGCATTTT.